The 13 T cell receptor beta chains below come from one sample, sequenced in a study of cytotoxic CD8 clonotypes in ibrutinib-treated CLL. Only in-frame clones appear in the TCRdb table, and some are missing; sequencing was by immunoSEQ multiplex PCR. The profile covers 200,000 or so clones, with 75% to 85% appearing a single time and 10% to 12% taken by the ten largest. The specimen was PBMCs, collected after 12 months of ibrutinib treatment. These TCRs come from a human donor with chronic lymphocytic leukemia.

The chain recombines TRBV7-9 with TRBJ1-3, with D unresolved. The CDR3 is 15 amino acids. V dropped 0 bases and J dropped 4 bases, with 10 bases sitting between them. Germline loops: CDR1 SEHNR, CDR2 FQNEAQ (reference sequence). Here the CDR3 reads CASSLALDGGNTIYF. The CDR3 DNA sequence: TGTGCCAGCAGCTTAGCGCTGGACGGCGGAAACACCATATATTTT.

The chain couples TRBV13 to TRBJ1-2; D is unresolved. The germline V gene encodes CDR1 PRHDT and CDR2 FYEKMQ (reference sequence). V was cut by 3 bases and J by 6 bases, with 23 bases left in between. This CDR3 has 17 amino acids. CDR3: CASSFGGALTQVHGYTF. Written as DNA, the CDR3 is TGTGCCAGCAGCTTTGGTGGTGCTCTGACGCAGGTGCATGGCTACACCTTC. Together with reference TRBV13 and TRBJ1-2, the CDR3 gives the full variable domain: AAGVIQSPRHLIKEKRETATLKCYPIPRHDTVYWYQQGPGQDPQFLISFYEKMQSDKGSIPDRFSAQQFSDYHSELNMSSLELGDSALYFCASSFGGALTQVHGYTFGSGTRLTVV.

This sequence joins TRBV2 and TRBJ2-7, with TRBD2 matching over 13 bases. Trimming cost V 0 bases and J 6 bases; bases outside gene matches: 11. Germline V gene sequence: CDR1 SNHLY, CDR2 FYNNEI. The CDR3 is made up of 18 amino acids. The CDR3 bases are TGTGCCAGCAGTGAAGCTCTCCCCCAACTAGCGGGAGGGCGCGAGCAGTACTTC. It is translated as CASSEALPQLAGGREQYF. The whole variable domain, filled in from reference TRBV2 and TRBJ2-7, reads EPEVTQTPSHQVTQMGQEVILRCVPISNHLYFYWYRQILGQKVEFLVSFYNNEISEKSEIFDDQFSVERPDGSNFTLKIRSTKLEDSAMYFCASSEALPQLAGGREQYFGPGTRLTVT.

As for this clone: The same CDR3 arises from other DNA sequences in this sample as well. This chain uses TRBV11-2 with TRBJ2-1; D call uncertain. CDR3 length: 11 amino acids. The V end was cut by 6 bases, the J end by 5 bases, with 5 bases between. Per the germline V gene, CDR1 is SGHAT and CDR2 is FQNNGV. In DNA, the CDR3 is TGTGCCAGCAGGTTGAACAATGAGCAGTTCTTC. Amino acids: CASRLNNEQFF.

The chain joins TRBV6-1 to TRBJ2-1, with 10 bases identical to TRBD1. V gave up 8 bases and J gave up 9 bases; unmatched junction bases: 13. Germline V gene lookup returns CDR1 MNHNS and CDR2 SASEGT. The CDR3 is made up of 15 amino acids. The CDR3 DNA is TGTGCCAGCTGCGAATTAGGACAGGGGGTCTGTGAGCAGTTCTTC. It specifies CASCELGQGVCEQFF.

This clone was found a few times. The genes are TRBV6-5 and TRBJ2-7; D is unresolved. The CDR3 length is 13 residues. V dropped 1 base and J dropped 4 bases, with 8 bases sitting between them. CDR1 MNHEY and CDR2 SVGAGI come from the germline V gene. CDR3 coding DNA: TGTGCCAGCAGTTACTTAGCCGGATACGAGCAGTACTTC. Protein sequence: CASSYLAGYEQYF.

The V gene is TRBV29-1, the J gene TRBJ2-2; 7 nucleotides agree with TRBD1. CDR3 length: 14 residues. Trimming cost V 4 bases and J 3 bases; bases outside gene matches: 5. The germline V gene has CDR1 SQVTM and CDR2 ANQGSEA. The chain's CDR3 is CSVVGTEDTGELFF. The CDR3 nucleotides read TGCAGCGTTGTTGGGACAGAGGACACCGGGGAGCTGTTTTTT.

J is TRBJ2-7 and V is TRBV27; D remains ambiguous. Between the trimmed V and J ends, which lost 5 bases and 3 bases, there was a span of 17 bases. The CDR3 runs to 15 residues. Germline CDR1 and CDR2: MNHEY and SMNVEV (reference sequence). CDR3 residues: CASSPQEQAGYEQYF. CDR3 nucleotide sequence: TGTGCCAGCAGTCCCCAGGAGCAGGCCGGCTACGAGCAGTACTTC.

The chain combines TRBV7-9 with TRBJ2-1, with D unresolved. There are 14 residues in the CDR3. The V and J ends lost 5 bases and 2 bases respectively, with 10 bases between them. Germline V CDR1 and CDR2: SEHNR, FQNEAQ (reference sequence). This CDR3 reads CASSVTLPYNEQFF. In DNA, the CDR3 is TGTGCCAGCAGCGTTACTCTCCCCTACAATGAGCAGTTCTTC.

V and J are TRBV30 and TRBJ1-5; the match to TRBD1 covers 7 bases. Germline-derived CDR1 and CDR2 are GTSNPN and SVGIG (reference sequence). This CDR3 has 13 amino acids. V gave up 0 bases and J gave up 4 bases; unmatched junction bases: 0. The CDR3 loop is CAWSVQGNQPQHF. The DNA for the CDR3 is TGTGCCTGGAGTGTACAGGGGAATCAGCCCCAGCATTTT.

The V gene is TRBV6-1, the J gene TRBJ1-1, with D maybe TRBD1 (5 bases). Germline V CDR1 and CDR2: MNHNS, SASEGT. The CDR3 runs 14 residues. V lost 9 bases and J lost 2, with 16 bases in between. The CDR3 loop reads CASCSGTVNTEAFF. In DNA, the CDR3 is TGTGCCAGTTGCTCCGGGACGGTTAACACTGAAGCTTTCTTT.

V is TRBV7-2 and J is TRBJ1-4, with 12 bases lining up with TRBD1. Per germline, CDR1 SGHTA and CDR2 FQGNSA. J gave up 7 bases and V 1 base, and 1 base lay outside the gene matches. This CDR3 contains 15 residues. CDR3 amino acids: CASSLGDRGLEKLFF. The CDR3 nucleotides are TGTGCCAGCAGCTTAGGGGACAGGGGGCTTGAAAAACTGTTTTTT.

The V and J genes are TRBV5-1 and TRBJ2-5; 9 nucleotides agree with TRBD1. V dropped 3 bases and J dropped 4; count of bases not matched to a gene: 7. The CDR3 extends over 15 amino acids. Per germline, CDR1 SGHRS and CDR2 YFSETQ. The CDR3 DNA reads TGCGCCAGCAGCTCAGGGGACAGGGAGGGAGAGACCCAGTACTTC. As protein: CASSSGDREGETQYF.